The clone carrying this TCR beta chain occurred many times. Its target is not known. This sample is part of a study of prognosis after radiotherapy for stage I lung cancer. Across the study: Squamous cell carcinoma was diagnosed in about seven patients and adenocarcinoma in about a dozen. Findings of the study overall: Stereotactic body radiation therapy was followed by fewer unique TCR clones, median roughly 10,000 versus 7,000. Reports indicated that TRBV and TRBJ gene usage differed between patients with and without metastases, including differences in some 10 V and two J genes after SBRT.

CDR3 length: 14 amino acids. V was shortened by 4 bases and J by 0 bases, with 11 bases between the two germline ends. Germline V gives CDR1 SGHKS, CDR2 YYEKEE (reference sequence). Peripheral blood, in roughly 6.5-milliliter volumes, was drawn at each of two time points. From genomic DNA, two-round multiplex PCR was used to amplify TCR beta CDR3. The first round of PCR was done with primers that matched each TRBV and TRBJ gene. Using its own MiXCR run on the multiplex PCR reads, TCRdb lists one record per CDR3 protein. The sample shows roughly 25,000 distinct CDR3 sequences, 25% to 30% of them seen only once.

Sequenced material: PBMCs, taken before or after stereotactic body radiation therapy (not recorded which). This chain joins TRBV5-5 and TRBJ2-7; possible D gene TRBD1, 5 bases. The clonotype was recovered from a donor over 45 with non-small cell lung cancer. The CDR3 coding sequence is TGTGCCAGCAGCCCTAAGGGGAACTCCTACGAGCAGTACTTC. This sequence encodes CASSPKGNSYEQYF.